This is a list of T cell receptor beta chains from one sample in a study of control samples from healthy donors and cancer patients. This table comes from immunoSEQ multiplex PCR, and its TCRdb copy is limited to in-frame clones, with some not included. Of about 41,000 clones listed, approximately 94% are singletons. The sample consisted of blood. These receptors were taken from a man aged 60 to 75 in good health. Each CDR3 is given with its conserved first and last residue. D genes are given only for firm matches.

V gene,J gene,D gene,CDR3 protein,CDR3 DNA
TRBV19,TRBJ2-3,TRBD2,CASSITSGRFGDTQYF,TGTGCCAGTAGTATAACTAGCGGGAGGTTCGGAGATACGCAGTATTTT
TRBV5-1,TRBJ1-1,NA,CASLKGDLDTEAFF,TGCGCCAGCCTCAAAGGGGACCTCGACACTGAAGCTTTCTTT
TRBV12-5,TRBJ2-1,TRBD2,CASGLGPGLAGGEQFF,TGTGCTAGTGGTTTGGGTCCGGGACTAGCCGGTGGAGAGCAGTTCTTC
TRBV27,TRBJ1-5,NA,CASLERGNSNQPQHF,TGTGCCAGCCTTGAACGGGGTAATAGCAATCAGCCCCAGCATTTT
TRBV7-9,TRBJ2-3,NA,CASSPWEWGTSTDTQYF,TGTGCCAGCAGCCCCTGGGAGTGGGGTACTAGCACAGATACGCAGTATTTT
TRBV3-1/TRBV3-2,TRBJ2-5,TRBD2,CASSPGTSGETQYF,TGTGCCAGCAGCCCCGGGACTAGCGGAGAGACCCAGTACTTC
TRBV29-1,TRBJ2-7,TRBD2,CSVAGLAGGHEQYF,TGCAGCGTTGCGGGACTAGCGGGAGGACACGAGCAGTACTTC
TRBV28,TRBJ2-1,TRBD1,CASSLVWGQGADEQFF,TGTGCCAGCAGTTTAGTCTGGGGACAGGGGGCCGATGAGCAGTTCTTC
TRBV6-5,TRBJ2-1,TRBD1,CASSYSAQGAGNEQFF,TGTGCCAGCAGTTACTCGGCCCAGGGGGCTGGCAATGAGCAGTTCTTC
TRBV2,TRBJ2-7,NA,CASRRDSLYEQYF,TGTGCCAGCAGGCGGGACAGTCTCTACGAGCAGTACTTC
TRBV3-1/TRBV3-2,TRBJ2-3,NA,CASSQGRGADTQYF,TGTGCCAGCAGCCAGGGCAGGGGCGCAGATACGCAGTATTTT
TRBV7-9,TRBJ2-7,TRBD1,CASSLDRQGEYEQYF,TGTGCCAGCAGCTTAGACAGACAGGGGGAATACGAGCAGTACTTC
TRBV27,TRBJ2-1,TRBD1,CASRIGPTGRLHNEQFF,TGTGCCAGCAGAATAGGGCCGACAGGGCGTTTGCACAATGAGCAGTTCTTC
TRBV5-1,TRBJ2-1,TRBD2,CASSLKLADNEQFF,TGCGCCAGCAGCTTGAAACTAGCGGACAATGAGCAGTTCTTC
TRBV13,TRBJ2-2,TRBD1,CASSKRTGINTGELFF,TGTGCCAGCAGCAAGCGGACAGGGATTAACACCGGGGAGCTGTTTTTT
TRBV6-5,TRBJ1-1,NA,CASSSGTFLNTEAFF,TGTGCCAGCAGTTCTGGGACATTTCTGAACACTGAAGCTTTCTTT
TRBV19,TRBJ2-1,NA,CASSIRSGFGTALGNEQFF,TGTGCCAGTAGTATAAGGTCCGGTTTTGGGACTGCCTTGGGGAATGAGCAGTTCTTC
TRBV19,TRBJ2-7,TRBD1,CASRTGYEQYF,TGTGCCAGTCGGACAGGTTACGAGCAGTACTTC
TRBV14,TRBJ1-3,TRBD1,CASSHRQGAGNTIYF,TGTGCCAGCAGCCACCGACAGGGTGCTGGAAACACCATATATTTT
TRBV7-2,TRBJ2-7,NA,CASSLWQGYVEQYF,TGTGCCAGCAGCTTATGGCAGGGGTACGTCGAGCAGTACTTC
TRBV5-6,TRBJ1-1,NA,CASSPEGRTAFF,TGTGCCAGCAGCCCCGAGGGGCGCACAGCTTTCTTT
TRBV27,TRBJ1-2,NA,CASSLSFFLSASFNYGYTF,TGTGCCAGCAGTTTATCCTTTTTTTTATCGGCCAGCTTTAACTATGGCTACACCTTC
TRBV5-6,TRBJ2-5,TRBD1,CASSSGTGEETQYF,TGTGCCAGCAGCAGCGGGACAGGGGAAGAGACCCAGTACTTC
TRBV11-2,TRBJ2-7,TRBD2,CASSPLGASGLYEQYF,TGTGCCAGCAGCCCTCTAGGCGCTAGCGGGCTGTACGAGCAGTACTTC
TRBV6-4,TRBJ1-6,TRBD1,CASSAARTGVSSPLHF,TGTGCCAGCAGTGCCGCGAGGACAGGGGTTTCTTCACCCCTCCACTTT
TRBV9,TRBJ2-5,NA,CASSAGILETQYF,TGTGCCAGCAGCGCGGGGATCCTGGAGACCCAGTACTTC
TRBV9,TRBJ2-2,NA,CASSGASNTGELFF,TGTGCCAGCAGCGGGGCGTCGAACACCGGGGAGCTGTTTTTT
TRBV12-3/TRBV12-4,TRBJ1-2,TRBD1,CASSYGTGDGYTF,TGTGCCAGCAGTTACGGGACAGGGGATGGCTACACCTTC
TRBV9,TRBJ1-3,NA,CASSGPSTGNTIYF,TGTGCCAGCAGCGGACCCTCTACTGGAAACACCATATATTTT
TRBV11-3,TRBJ1-1,TRBD1,CASSIGTASTEAFF,TGTGCCAGCAGCATCGGGACAGCGAGTACTGAAGCTTTCTTT
TRBV10-1,TRBJ2-1,TRBD2,CASSPSGSSNEQFF,TGCGCCAGCAGCCCTAGCGGGAGTTCCAATGAGCAGTTCTTC
TRBV30,TRBJ2-1,NA,CAWSWAPYNEQFF,TGTGCCTGGAGTTGGGCCCCATACAATGAGCAGTTCTTC